The 10 T cell receptor beta chains in this list originate from one sample, sequenced in a study of OX40 agonist ivuxolimab in advanced cancers. The data were produced by immunoSEQ multiplex PCR, yet TCRdb's version contains in-frame clones alone and is incomplete. Seen here are tens of thousands of clones, around 85% observed once, and the top ten hold 2% to 2.5%. The sequencing here drew on CD4+ or CD8+ T cells sorted from blood, taken in a trial of the OX40 agonist ivuxolimab. All receptors derive from an adult with an advanced solid tumor such as melanoma, head and neck, liver or kidney cancer.

This chain connects TRBV9 to TRBJ2-2, with 7 bases that match TRBD1. From germline, CDR1 is SGDLS and CDR2 YYNGEE. V lost 0 bases, J lost 4 bases, and 0 bases stayed unmatched. CDR3 size: 14 residues. CDR3 region: CASSVGQGTGELFF. CDR3 nucleotides: TGTGCCAGCAGCGTAGGACAGGGCACCGGGGAGCTGTTTTTT.

The chain carries TRBV2 and TRBJ1-3; possible D gene TRBD1, 5 bases. The CDR3 consists of 15 residues. V was clipped by 6 bases and J by 0 bases, with 12 bases between them. Germline V lookup: CDR1 SNHLY, CDR2 FYNNEI. This CDR3 reads CASSPEQGSGNTIYF. The CDR3 DNA reads as TGTGCCAGCAGCCCCGAGCAGGGCTCTGGAAACACCATATATTTT.

This clone has only one observation. J is TRBJ2-3 and V is TRBV11-2; the D is unclear. Germline CDR1 reads SGHAT; CDR2 reads FQNNGV. CDR3 length equals 13 residues. V was clipped by 7 bases and J by 0 bases, with 8 bases between them. The chain's CDR3 is CASNPRSTDTQYF. CDR3 DNA: TGTGCCAGCAACCCCAGGAGCACAGATACGCAGTATTTT.

V gene TRBV10-3 combines with J gene TRBJ2-3, with TRBD1 matching over 8 bases. The germline gives CDR1 ENHRY, CDR2 SYGVKD. With 10 bases clipped from V and 0 bases from J, the junction kept 6 bases outside the gene matches. The CDR3 totals 14 residues. CDR3 nucleotides: TGTGCCACCCAACAGGGGGGAAGCACAGATACGCAGTATTTT. It specifies CATQQGGSTDTQYF.

The V and J genes are TRBV6-4 and TRBJ2-7, with a weak D call TRBD1 (5 bases). CDR1 and CDR2 from the germline V gene are MRHNA and SNTAGT. CDR3 size: 14 residues. With 0 bases removed from V and 3 bases from J, the gap between germline ends came to 9 bases. CDR3 in amino acids: CASSDSGQGYEQYF. The CDR3, as DNA: TGTGCCAGCAGTGACTCTGGCCAGGGCTACGAGCAGTACTTC.

On this clone: One end of the junction varies from germline; a read error may be responsible. The CDR3 nucleotides read TGTGCCAGCAGCTTAGAGGCCCAGTACTTC. Protein product: CASSLEAQYF. The chain is built from TRBV7-9 and TRBJ2-5; no clear D gene. The germline gives CDR1 SEHNR, CDR2 FQNEAQ (reference sequence). The CDR3 is made up of 10 amino acids.

The genes are TRBV19 and TRBJ2-4; D is perhaps TRBD2 (6 bases). The CDR3 is made up of 14 amino acids. CDR1 and CDR2 from the germline V gene are LNHDA and SQIVND (reference sequence). V lost 1 base and J 8 bases, leaving 12 bases between the germline ends. CDR3 coding DNA: TGTGCCAGTAGTATAGTGGGGGGAAAGGACATTCAGTACTTC. It translates to CASSIVGGKDIQYF.

The rearrangement uses TRBV7-6 and TRBJ1-3, with a tentative D call TRBD1 (6 bases). Germline CDR1 and CDR2: SGHVS and FNYEAQ. The CDR3 loop spans 16 amino acids. Trimming took off 5 bases at V and 6 bases at J, with 20 bases between the two ends. CDR3 nucleotide sequence: TGTGCCAGCAGCGTATCATCCTCGGGACACCAAAACACCATATATTTT. This codes for CASSVSSSGHQNTIYF.

The chain combines TRBV5-1 with TRBJ2-3, with D unclear. CDR3 length: 15 amino acids. Germline V gene sequence: CDR1 SGHRS, CDR2 YFSETQ. V was shortened by 0 bases and J by 4 bases, with 12 bases between the two germline ends. The CDR3 DNA reads TGCGCCAGCAGCTTGGCTGGCGAAAGAGCAGATACGCAGTATTTT. Amino acid sequence: CASSLAGERADTQYF.

The V and J genes are TRBV18 and TRBJ2-6; D is ambiguous. Germline V gene lookup returns CDR1 KGHSH and CDR2 LQKENI. The CDR3 covers 16 residues. V was cut by 3 bases and J by 0 bases, with 9 bases left in between. CDR3 residues: CASSPLGVSGANVLTF. The DNA for the CDR3 is TGTGCCAGCTCACCCCTCGGTGTCTCTGGGGCCAACGTCCTGACTTTC.